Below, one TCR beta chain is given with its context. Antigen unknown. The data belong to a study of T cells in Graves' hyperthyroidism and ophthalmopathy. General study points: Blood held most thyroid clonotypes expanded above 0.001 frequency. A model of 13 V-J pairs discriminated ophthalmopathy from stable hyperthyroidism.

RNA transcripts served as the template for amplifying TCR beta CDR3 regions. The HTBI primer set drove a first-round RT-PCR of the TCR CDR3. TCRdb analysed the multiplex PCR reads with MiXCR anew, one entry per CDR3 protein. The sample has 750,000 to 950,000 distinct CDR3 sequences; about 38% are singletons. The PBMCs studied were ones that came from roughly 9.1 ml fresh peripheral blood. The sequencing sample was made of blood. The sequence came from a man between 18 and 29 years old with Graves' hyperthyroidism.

The CDR3 DNA sequence: TGTGCCAGCAGCTCAAACGGACAGGGCCCGATCTACGAGCAGTACTTC. It yields the protein CASSSNGQGPIYEQYF. This rearrangement joins TRBV7-6 to TRBJ2-7; 8 nucleotides align to TRBD1. This CDR3 comprises 16 residues. The junction had 11 bases not matched to a gene; V was cut back by 4 bases and J by 3 bases. Germline loops: CDR1 SGHVS, CDR2 FNYEAQ.